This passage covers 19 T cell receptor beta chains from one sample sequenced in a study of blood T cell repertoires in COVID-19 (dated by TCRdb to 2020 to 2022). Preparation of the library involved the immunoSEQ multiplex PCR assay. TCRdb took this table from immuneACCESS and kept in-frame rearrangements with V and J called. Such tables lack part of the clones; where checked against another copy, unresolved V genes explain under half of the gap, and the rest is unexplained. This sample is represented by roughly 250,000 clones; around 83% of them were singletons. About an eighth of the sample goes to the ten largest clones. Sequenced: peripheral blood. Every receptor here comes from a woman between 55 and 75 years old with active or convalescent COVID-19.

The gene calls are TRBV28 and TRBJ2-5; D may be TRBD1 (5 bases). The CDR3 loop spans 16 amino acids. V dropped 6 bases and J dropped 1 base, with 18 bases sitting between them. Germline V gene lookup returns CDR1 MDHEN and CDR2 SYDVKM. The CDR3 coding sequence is TGTGCCAGCAGCCCCGCAGGGAACCGGGTCCAAGAGACCCAGTACTTC. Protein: CASSPAGNRVQETQYF.

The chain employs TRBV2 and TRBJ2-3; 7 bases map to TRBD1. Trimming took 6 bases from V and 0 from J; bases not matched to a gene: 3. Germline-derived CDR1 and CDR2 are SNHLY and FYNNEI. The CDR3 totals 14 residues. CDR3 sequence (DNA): TGTGCCAGCAGGAGACAGGGTAGCACAGATACGCAGTATTTT. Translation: CASRRQGSTDTQYF.

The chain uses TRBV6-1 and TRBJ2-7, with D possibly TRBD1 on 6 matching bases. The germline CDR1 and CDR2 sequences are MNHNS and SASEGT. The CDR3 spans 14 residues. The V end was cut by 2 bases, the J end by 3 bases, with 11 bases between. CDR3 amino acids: CASSETGIDYEQYF. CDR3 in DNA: TGTGCCAGCAGTGAAACAGGGATTGACTACGAGCAGTACTTC.

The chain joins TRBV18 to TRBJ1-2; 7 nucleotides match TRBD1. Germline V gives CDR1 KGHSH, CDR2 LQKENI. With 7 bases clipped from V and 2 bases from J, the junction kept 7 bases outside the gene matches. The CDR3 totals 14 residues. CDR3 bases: TGTGCCAGCTTGGGACAGACACAGAACTATGGCTACACCTTC. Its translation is CASLGQTQNYGYTF.

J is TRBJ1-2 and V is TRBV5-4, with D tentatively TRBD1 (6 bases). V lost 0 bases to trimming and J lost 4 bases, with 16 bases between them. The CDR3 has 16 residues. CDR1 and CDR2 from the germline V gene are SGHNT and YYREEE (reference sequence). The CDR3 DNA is TGTGCCAGCAGCTTGGATCCACAGGGCTTCACCTATGGCTACACCTTC. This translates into CASSLDPQGFTYGYTF.

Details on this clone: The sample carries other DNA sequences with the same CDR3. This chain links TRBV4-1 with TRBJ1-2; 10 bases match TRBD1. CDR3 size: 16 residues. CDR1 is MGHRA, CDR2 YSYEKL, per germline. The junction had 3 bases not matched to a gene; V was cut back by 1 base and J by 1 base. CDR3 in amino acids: CASSQGRDRGNYGYTF. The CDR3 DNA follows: TGCGCCAGCAGCCAAGGCCGGGACAGGGGTAACTATGGCTACACCTTC.

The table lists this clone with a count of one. CDR3 sequence (DNA): TGTGCCAGCAGTCCCCAGTGGAGCGGGGGGGCCGGCACAGATACGCAGTATTTT. Amino acid sequence: CASSPQWSGGAGTDTQYF. The chain uses TRBV6-2 or TRBV6-3 and TRBJ2-3; 10 nucleotides agree with TRBD2. Germline V CDR1 and CDR2: MNHEY, SVGEGT. Trimming took 5 bases from V and 1 from J; bases not matched to a gene: 12. The CDR3 is 18 amino acids.

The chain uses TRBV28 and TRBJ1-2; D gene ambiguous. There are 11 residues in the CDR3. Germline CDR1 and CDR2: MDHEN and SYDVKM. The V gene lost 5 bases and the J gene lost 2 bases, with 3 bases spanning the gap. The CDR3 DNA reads TGTGCCAGCAGTCAGAACTATGGCTACACCTTC. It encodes CASSQNYGYTF.

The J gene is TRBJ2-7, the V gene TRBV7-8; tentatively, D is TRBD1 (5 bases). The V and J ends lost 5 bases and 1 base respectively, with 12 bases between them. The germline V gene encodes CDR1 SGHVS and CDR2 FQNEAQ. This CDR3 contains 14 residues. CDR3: CASSLGAGSYEQYF. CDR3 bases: TGTGCCAGCAGCCTAGGGGCAGGGTCCTACGAGCAGTACTTC. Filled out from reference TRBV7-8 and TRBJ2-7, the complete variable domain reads GAGVSQSPRYKVAKRGQDVALRCDPISGHVSLFWYQQALGQGPEFLTYFQNEAQLDKSGLPSDRFFAERPEGSVSTLKIQRTQQEDSAVYLCASSLGAGSYEQYFGPGTRLTVT.

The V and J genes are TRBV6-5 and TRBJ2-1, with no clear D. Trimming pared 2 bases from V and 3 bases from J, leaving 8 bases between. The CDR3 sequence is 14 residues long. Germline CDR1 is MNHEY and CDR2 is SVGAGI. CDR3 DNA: TGTGCCAGCAGTTACGGAAGACTCTACAATGAGCAGTTCTTC. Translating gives CASSYGRLYNEQFF.

In nucleotides, the CDR3 is TGTGCCAGCAGGATGGAGGGGAGCTCACCCCTCCACTTT. Its protein is CASRMEGSSPLHF. This chain connects TRBV6-5 to TRBJ1-6; D is perhaps TRBD1 (5 bases). Germline loops: CDR1 MNHEY, CDR2 SVGAGI. This CDR3 has 13 amino acids. The ends were cut back, 6 bases at V and 10 bases at J, with 13 bases in the middle.

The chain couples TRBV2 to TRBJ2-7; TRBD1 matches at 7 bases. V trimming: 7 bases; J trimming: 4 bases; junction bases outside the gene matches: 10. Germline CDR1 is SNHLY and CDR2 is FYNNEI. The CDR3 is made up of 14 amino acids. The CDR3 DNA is TGTGCCAGCACCCGTGGGACAGAGTTTTACGAGCAGTACTTC. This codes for CASTRGTEFYEQYF.

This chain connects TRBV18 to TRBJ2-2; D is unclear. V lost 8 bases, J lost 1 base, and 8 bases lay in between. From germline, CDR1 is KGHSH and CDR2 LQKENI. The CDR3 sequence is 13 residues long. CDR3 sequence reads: CASSRGNTGELFF. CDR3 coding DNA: TGTGCCAGCAGCCGCGGGAACACCGGGGAGCTGTTTTTT.

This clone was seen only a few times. The CDR3 DNA sequence: TGTGCCTGGACGACAGGGTCCTCCTATAATTCACCCCTCCACTTT. Translation: CAWTTGSSYNSPLHF. The rearrangement joins TRBV30 to TRBJ1-6; 7 nucleotides line up with TRBD1. The length of the CDR3 is 15 residues. V shed 4 bases and J 0 bases; nucleotides not matched to a gene: 3. Germline V CDR1 and CDR2: GTSNPN, SVGIG (reference sequence).

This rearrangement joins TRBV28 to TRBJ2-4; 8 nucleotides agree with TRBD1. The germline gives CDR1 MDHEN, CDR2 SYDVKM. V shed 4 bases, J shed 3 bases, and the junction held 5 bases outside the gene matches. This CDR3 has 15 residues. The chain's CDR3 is CASSYLTGDKNIQYF. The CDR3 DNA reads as TGTGCCAGCAGTTATCTGACAGGGGACAAAAACATTCAGTACTTC.

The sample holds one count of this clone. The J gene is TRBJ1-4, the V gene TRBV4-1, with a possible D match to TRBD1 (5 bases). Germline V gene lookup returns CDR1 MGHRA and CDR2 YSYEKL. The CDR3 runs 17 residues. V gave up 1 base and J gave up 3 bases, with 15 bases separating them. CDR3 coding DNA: TGCGCCAGCAGCCAAGGGGGACTGGGGCGCCCTAATGAAAAACTGTTTTTT. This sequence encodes CASSQGGLGRPNEKLFF.

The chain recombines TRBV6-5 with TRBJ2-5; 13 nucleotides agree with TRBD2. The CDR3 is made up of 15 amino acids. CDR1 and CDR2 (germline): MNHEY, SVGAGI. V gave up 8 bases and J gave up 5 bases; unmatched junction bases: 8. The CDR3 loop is CASRAGLAGPETQYF. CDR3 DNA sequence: TGTGCCAGCCGCGCGGGACTAGCGGGACCCGAGACCCAGTACTTC.

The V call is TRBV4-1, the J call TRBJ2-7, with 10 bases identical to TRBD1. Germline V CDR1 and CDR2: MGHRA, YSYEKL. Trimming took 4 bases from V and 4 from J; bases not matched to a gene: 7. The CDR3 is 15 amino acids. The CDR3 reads CASSRGTGDFYEQYF. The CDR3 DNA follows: TGCGCCAGCAGCCGAGGGACAGGGGACTTTTACGAGCAGTACTTC.

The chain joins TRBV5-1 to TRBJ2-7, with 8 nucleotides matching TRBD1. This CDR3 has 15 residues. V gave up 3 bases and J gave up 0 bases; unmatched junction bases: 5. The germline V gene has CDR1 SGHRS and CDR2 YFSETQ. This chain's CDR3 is CASSSVQGASYEQYF. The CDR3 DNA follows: TGCGCCAGCAGCTCGGTCCAGGGGGCCTCCTACGAGCAGTACTTC.